Listed below are T cell receptor beta chains from one sample, sequenced in a study of STAT5B mutations in CD4+ large granular lymphocyte leukemia. The protocol was immunoSEQ multiplex PCR, while the TCRdb copy is restricted to in-frame clones and leaves out a portion. Of some 20,000 clones listed, 78% were seen once; the top ten hold roughly 0.4%. Sequencing input: CD4+ T cells from blood buffy coats. All receptors derive from a human donor in good health. Both conserved end residues are part of each CDR3. Fields, in order: clone size, J gene, D gene, V gene, CDR3 protein, CDR3 DNA. The D gene is left open where the match is weak. Some rows mark clone size as missing; the rest say once, few, many or name a class of expanded clone.

once TRBJ2-1 NA TRBV11-1 CASSLWDHSYNEQFF TGTGCCAGCAGCTTGTGGGACCACTCCTACAATGAGCAGTTCTTC
NA TRBJ2-5 TRBD2 TRBV7-3 CASSLLGTSVGVRETQYF TGTGCCAGCAGCCTTCTCGGGACTAGCGTGGGGGTGCGGGAGACCCAGTACTTC
NA TRBJ2-1 TRBD2 TRBV10-3 CAIRRPGLAANEQFF TGTGCCATCAGGAGGCCGGGACTAGCGGCGAATGAGCAGTTCTTC
NA TRBJ2-5 NA TRBV6-1 CASSESPGGETQYF TGTGCCAGCAGTGAGAGTCCCGGAGGGGAGACCCAGTACTTC
NA TRBJ1-2 TRBD1 TRBV2 CASIGTGDGYTF TGTGCCAGCATCGGGACAGGGGATGGCTACACCTTC
NA TRBJ2-5 TRBD2 TRBV9 CASSRASGMSETQYF TGTGCCAGTAGCCGGGCTAGCGGGATGTCGGAGACCCAGTACTTC
NA TRBJ2-5 TRBD2 TRBV28 CASSLMGLGLQETQYF TGTGCCAGCAGTTTAATGGGATTGGGACTACAAGAGACCCAGTACTTC
few TRBJ2-5 NA TRBV7-9 CASSRRGGEDQETQYF TGTGCCAGCAGCAGACGGGGAGGAGAGGACCAAGAGACCCAGTACTTC
NA TRBJ2-1 TRBD1 TRBV19 CASTDRTGSYNEQFF TGTGCCAGTACCGATAGGACAGGGTCGTACAATGAGCAGTTCTTC
NA TRBJ2-2 NA TRBV19 CASSNRGPVGELFF TGTGCCAGTAGTAATAGAGGGCCGGTCGGGGAGCTGTTTTTT
NA TRBJ2-7 NA TRBV14 CASSRYIGAEPYEQYF TGTGCCAGCAGCCGGTATATTGGAGCGGAACCTTACGAGCAGTACTTC
NA TRBJ2-5 NA TRBV6-1 CGTRKGGYQETQYF TGTGGAACACGAAAAGGGGGATACCAAGAGACCCAGTACTTC
NA TRBJ1-1 NA TRBV9 CASSVGGALDTEAFF TGTGCCAGCAGCGTAGGGGGGGCTTTGGACACTGAAGCTTTCTTT
NA TRBJ2-7 TRBD2 TRBV28 CASRPGTRRYEQYF TGTGCCAGCAGACCCGGGACTAGAAGATACGAGCAGTACTTC
few TRBJ1-4 NA TRBV7-8 CASSLGMGKLFF TGTGCCAGCAGCTTGGGAATGGGGAAACTGTTTTTT
NA TRBJ2-3 TRBD1 TRBV30 CAWGDRGLTDTQYF TGTGCCTGGGGGGACAGGGGGCTCACAGATACGCAGTATTTT
NA TRBJ2-3 NA TRBV6-1 CASRDTAGAADTQYF TGTGCCAGCAGAGATACAGCAGGGGCTGCAGATACGCAGTATTTT
NA TRBJ2-7 TRBD1 TRBV27 CASSSTGAYEQYF TGTGCCAGCAGTTCGACAGGGGCCTACGAGCAGTACTTC
NA TRBJ1-2 NA TRBV5-1 CASSLERGNYGYTF TGCGCCAGCAGCTTGGAAAGGGGGAACTATGGCTACACCTTC
NA TRBJ1-5 TRBD1 TRBV23-1 CASSRPGQTHHQPQHF TGCGCCAGCAGTCGTCCGGGACAGACCCATCATCAGCCCCAGCATTTT